Listed here are 25 T cell receptor beta chains from one sample, sequenced in a study of blood T cell repertoires in COVID-19. Generated by immunoSEQ multiplex PCR, the TCRdb table keeps only in-frame clones and is missing some. The sample includes 370,000 or so clones, more than 65% of them seen just once. Sequenced material: peripheral blood. These receptors all stem from a human donor with acute or convalescent COVID-19. The donor label of this sample is uncertain.

This clone has just one count. The V gene is TRBV6-5, the J gene TRBJ1-1, with D perhaps TRBD1 (5 bases). The V gene lost 8 bases and the J gene lost 6 bases, with 16 bases spanning the gap. The CDR3 loop spans 13 amino acids. Germline V gives CDR1 MNHEY, CDR2 SVGAGI. CDR3 region: CASDQGFNSEAFF. The CDR3 DNA reads as TGTGCCAGCGACCAGGGTTTCAACTCTGAAGCTTTCTTT.

On this clone: The same CDR3 also results from other DNA sequences found in this sample. V is TRBV3-1 (or the pseudogene TRBV3-2) and J is TRBJ1-3, with D possibly matching TRBD1 (5 bases). The CDR3 is 13 amino acids. The germline gives CDR1 LGHDT, CDR2 YNNKEL (reference sequence). V was cut by 1 base and J by 4 bases, with 5 bases left in between. The CDR3 loop reads CASSQGQGNTIYF. CDR3 coding DNA: TGTGCCAGCAGCCAAGGACAGGGAAACACCATATATTTT.

The rearrangement joins TRBV27 to TRBJ1-1; the D gene is possibly TRBD1 (5 bases). CDR1 is MNHEY and CDR2 is SMNVEV in the germline V gene (reference sequence). V lost 5 bases and J 6 bases, leaving 16 bases between the germline ends. The CDR3 is made up of 14 amino acids. The CDR3 sequence is CASSPTESRAEAFF. The CDR3 nucleotides read TGTGCCAGCAGTCCGACAGAGTCTAGGGCTGAAGCTTTCTTT.

The chain employs TRBV3-1 (or the pseudogene TRBV3-2) and TRBJ1-2, with 12 bases that match TRBD1. V lost 4 bases and J lost 4; bases outside the gene matches: 7. The CDR3 extends over 16 amino acids. Germline V gives CDR1 LGHDT, CDR2 YNNKEL (reference sequence). This CDR3 is CASSLWDRGPLYGYTF. CDR3 in DNA: TGTGCCAGCAGCCTCTGGGACAGGGGGCCACTCTATGGCTACACCTTC.

This clone has a handful of counts. The chain is built from TRBV29-1 and TRBJ2-1; D may be TRBD2 (6 bases). Trimming took off 5 bases at V and 0 bases at J, with 11 bases between the two ends. The CDR3 spans 14 residues. Germline V gene data show CDR1 as SQVTM and CDR2 as ANQGSEA. The CDR3 spells CSVSRGGSYNEQFF. The CDR3 DNA reads as TGCAGCGTTTCCCGGGGAGGCTCCTACAATGAGCAGTTCTTC.

V gene TRBV18 combines with J gene TRBJ2-7, with D unresolved. The ends were cut back, 3 bases at V and 2 bases at J, with 14 bases in the middle. The germline gives CDR1 KGHSH, CDR2 LQKENI. CDR3 size: 15 residues. The CDR3 DNA follows: TGTGCCAGCTCACCCACGGCAGGTACACCCTACGAGCAGTACTTC. It yields the protein CASSPTAGTPYEQYF.

The chain recombines TRBV6-6 with TRBJ1-5; TRBD1 is a possible D gene (5 bases). There are 14 residues in the CDR3. The V end was cut by 0 bases, the J end by 4 bases, with 7 bases between. In germline, CDR1 is MNHNY, CDR2 SVGAGI (reference sequence). The CDR3 here is CASSYSGVNQPQHF. The CDR3 DNA sequence: TGTGCCAGCAGTTACTCAGGGGTGAATCAGCCCCAGCATTTT.

The V and J genes are TRBV7-9 and TRBJ2-7, with TRBD1 as a possible D gene (5 bases). Germline CDR1 is SEHNR and CDR2 is FQNEAQ (reference sequence). CDR3 length: 15 amino acids. The V end lost 5 bases, the J end lost 7 bases, and 21 bases lay between the germline ends. The CDR3 DNA sequence: TGTGCCAGCAGCCCACCCCGGACACCGAAGGGGGAGCAGTACTTC. Amino acids: CASSPPRTPKGEQYF.

This clone was counted only a few times. The J gene is TRBJ2-1, the V gene TRBV4-1; TRBD1 might be the D (6 bases). CDR3 size: 14 residues. The germline V gene has CDR1 MGHRA and CDR2 YSYEKL. Trimming removed 6 bases at V and 6 bases at J, with 15 bases between. This CDR3 is CASRRDTSSNEQFF. DNA for the CDR3: TGCGCCAGCAGACGGGACACCTCGAGCAATGAGCAGTTCTTC.

The V and J genes are TRBV6-5 and TRBJ1-2; no definite D call. V was cut by 7 bases and J by 0 bases, with 12 bases left in between. Per germline, CDR1 MNHEY and CDR2 SVGAGI. The CDR3 is 14 residues long. In DNA form, the CDR3 reads TGTGCCAGCACTTTCATCCAGTCTAACTATGGCTACACCTTC. It encodes CASTFIQSNYGYTF.

The chain joins TRBV19 to TRBJ1-5, with 9 bases aligning to TRBD1. The CDR3 runs to 14 residues. CDR1 and CDR2 from the germline V gene are LNHDA and SQIVND (reference sequence). V dropped 6 bases and J dropped 3; count of bases not matched to a gene: 3. The CDR3 sequence is CASRRQGVNQPQHF. CDR3 nucleotide sequence: TGTGCCAGTAGGAGACAGGGGGTCAATCAGCCCCAGCATTTT.

V usage is TRBV28 and J usage is TRBJ1-5; D gene ambiguous. CDR3 length equals 12 residues. Germline loops: CDR1 MDHEN, CDR2 SYDVKM. V shed 7 bases and J shed 8 bases, with 12 bases lying between them. The CDR3 sequence is CASTSLGEPQHF. CDR3 nucleotides: TGTGCCAGCACCTCTCTGGGCGAGCCCCAGCATTTT.

V usage is TRBV4-2 and J usage is TRBJ2-1; D may be TRBD2 (5 bases). This CDR3 spans 15 amino acids. The germline gives CDR1 LGHNA, CDR2 YNFKEQ. Trimming stripped 5 bases from V and 1 base from J, with 12 bases between. As DNA, the CDR3 is TGTGCCAGCAGCGCAAGCGGAAGTTCCTACAATGAGCAGTTCTTC. Amino acid sequence: CASSASGSSYNEQFF.

The V call is TRBV3-1 (or the pseudogene TRBV3-2), the J call TRBJ1-1; no clear D gene. V shed 4 bases and J shed 4 bases, with 7 bases lying between them. The CDR3 runs to 12 residues. Germline CDR1 and CDR2: LGHDT and YNNKEL (reference sequence). The CDR3 loop reads CASSRTVTEAFF. The CDR3 coding sequence is TGTGCCAGCAGCCGTACGGTCACTGAAGCTTTCTTT.

J is TRBJ2-5 and V is TRBV12-5, with a weak D call TRBD2 (7 bases). Trimming left V 6 bases short and J 5 bases short, with 16 bases between. This CDR3 comprises 14 residues. Germline CDR1 and CDR2: LGHNT and FRNRAP. The CDR3 spells CASGRGASGETQYF. The CDR3 DNA is TGTGCTAGTGGCCGGGGGGCATCGGGGGAGACCCAGTACTTC.

The gene calls are TRBV19 and TRBJ1-6; D is undetermined. CDR3 length equals 13 residues. The germline V gene encodes CDR1 LNHDA and CDR2 SQIVND (reference sequence). Trimming cost V 5 bases and J 6 bases, with 8 bases left between them. DNA of the CDR3: TGTGCCAGTAGTGTGACTGGTAATTCACCCCTCCACTTT. This sequence encodes CASSVTGNSPLHF.

The chain uses TRBV3-1 (or the pseudogene TRBV3-2) and TRBJ2-5, with TRBD1 matching over 7 bases. V shed 2 bases and J 4 bases; nucleotides not matched to a gene: 7. This CDR3 is 15 amino acids long. CDR1 is LGHDT and CDR2 is YNNKEL in the germline V gene (reference sequence). CDR3 protein: CASSQNDRVGETQYF. CDR3 DNA: TGTGCCAGCAGCCAAAACGACAGGGTTGGAGAGACCCAGTACTTC.

The chain couples TRBV19 to TRBJ1-4; TRBD1 matches at 8 bases. This CDR3 is built from 17 residues. Germline V gene data show CDR1 as LNHDA and CDR2 as SQIVND (reference sequence). Trimming took 5 bases from V and 4 from J; bases not matched to a gene: 12. The CDR3 DNA sequence: TGTGCCAGTAGTCGCATCCAAACAGGGGGACATAATGAAAAACTGTTTTTT. As protein: CASSRIQTGGHNEKLFF.

V usage is TRBV3-1 (or the pseudogene TRBV3-2) and J usage is TRBJ2-7; 10 bases align to TRBD2. The CDR3 contains 18 residues. The germline V gene has CDR1 LGHDT and CDR2 YNNKEL (reference sequence). Trimming at V came to 1 base and at J to 6 bases, leaving 15 bases not matched to a gene. The CDR3 here is CASSQVSAGGPEGSEQYF. In DNA, the CDR3 is TGTGCCAGCAGCCAAGTCTCAGCGGGAGGGCCTGAGGGGTCCGAGCAGTACTTC.

The chain links TRBV6-5 to TRBJ1-5; tentatively, D is TRBD1 (6 bases). This CDR3 region has 13 residues. Germline V gene lookup returns CDR1 MNHEY and CDR2 SVGAGI. V was pared by 6 bases and J by 6 bases, with 12 bases between. The CDR3 nucleotides are TGTGCCAGCAGCCAGGGGTTGGGTCAGCCCCAGCATTTT. Its protein is CASSQGLGQPQHF.

The chain couples TRBV7-9 to TRBJ1-1; D gene ambiguous. This CDR3 spans 12 amino acids. Germline assignment: CDR1 SEHNR and CDR2 FQNEAQ (reference sequence). With 4 bases removed from V and 5 bases from J, the gap between germline ends came to 8 bases. The CDR3 is CASSSYETEAFF. CDR3 sequence (DNA): TGTGCCAGCAGCTCCTACGAGACTGAAGCTTTCTTT. Full variable domain (missing parts from reference TRBV7-9 and TRBJ1-1): DTGVSQNPRHKITKRGQNVTFRCDPISEHNRLYWYRQTLGQGPEFLTYFQNEAQLEKSRLLSDRFSAERPKGSFSTLEIQRTEQGDSAMYLCASSSYETEAFFGQGTRLTVV.

Written as DNA, the CDR3 is TGCGCCAGCAGCTTAGCGGGGGCACACAATGAGCAGTTCTTC. Translated: CASSLAGAHNEQFF. The chain uses TRBV5-1 and TRBJ2-1, with 8 bases fitting TRBD2. V dropped 2 bases and J dropped 5; count of bases not matched to a gene: 3. Germline CDR1 SGHRS, CDR2 YFSETQ. The CDR3 has 14 residues.

This clone showed up just a few times. CDR3 nucleotides: TGTGCCAGCAGCCAAGCCTCACCTGGACTAGCGGGAGGAGAGACCCAGTACTTC. Protein: CASSQASPGLAGGETQYF. This sequence joins TRBV4-2 and TRBJ2-5; TRBD2 matches at 14 bases. The CDR3 covers 18 residues. Germline CDR1 and CDR2: LGHNA and YNFKEQ. J gave up 4 bases and V 1 base, and 8 bases lay outside the gene matches.

The chain carries TRBV2 and TRBJ1-6; 7 bases align to TRBD1. The V and J ends lost 8 bases and 5 bases, in that order; junction bases with no gene match: 6. Germline-derived CDR1 and CDR2 are SNHLY and FYNNEI. The CDR3 has 14 amino acids. The CDR3 nucleotides read TGTGCCAGCGCGTTAGACAGGGATAATTCACCCCTCCACTTT. It specifies CASALDRDNSPLHF.

This chain links TRBV28 with TRBJ1-5; perhaps TRBD1 as D (6 bases). There are 17 residues in the CDR3. Germline V CDR1 and CDR2: MDHEN, SYDVKM. The V end was cut by 5 bases, the J end by 0 bases, with 17 bases between. In DNA form, the CDR3 reads TGTGCCAGCAGTGGCTCGGGGGGCCCGTATAGCAATCAGCCCCAGCATTTT. Encoded protein: CASSGSGGPYSNQPQHF. Using reference TRBV28 and TRBJ1-5 for the parts outside the CDR3, the full variable domain is DVKVTQSSRYLVKRTGEKVFLECVQDMDHENMFWYRQDPGLGLRLIYFSYDVKMKEKGDIPEGYSVSREKKERFSLILESASTNQTSMYLCASSGSGGPYSNQPQHFGDGTRLSIL.